A selection of T cell receptor beta chains follows, all from one sample in a study of T cell responses to AZD1222 COVID-19 vaccine. Some clones are missing from TCRdb's copy, which holds only in-frame ones; the method was immunoSEQ multiplex PCR. This table has about 110,000 clones, 81% appearing once. The specimen comprised peripheral blood, sampled on day 0 of AZD1222 vaccination. The receptors were gathered from an adult in good health. Both conserved end residues are trimmed from each CDR3.

J gene: TRBJ1-4; V gene: TRBV7-2; CDR3 protein: ASSLHGTRQKGEKLF
J gene: TRBJ1-1; V gene: TRBV19; CDR3 protein: ASRTQVYTEAF
J gene: TRBJ2-3; V gene: TRBV15; CDR3 protein: ATSLDREDTQY
J gene: TRBJ2-1; V gene: TRBV19; CDR3 protein: ASNSIVTSGKNEQF
J gene: TRBJ1-3; V gene: TRBV10-1; CDR3 protein: ASEGGREGPGNTIY
J gene: TRBJ1-1; V gene: TRBV9; CDR3 protein: ASSVVVGNTEAF
J gene: TRBJ2-1; V gene: TRBV19; CDR3 protein: ASSRGEGTQQF
J gene: TRBJ2-7; V gene: TRBV5-3; CDR3 protein: ARREDRGSPTKQY
J gene: TRBJ1-1; V gene: TRBV3-1/TRBV3-2; CDR3 protein: ASGEDLQNTEAF
J gene: TRBJ1-4; V gene: TRBV18; CDR3 protein: ASSPATFATNEKLF
J gene: TRBJ2-7; V gene: TRBV5-6; CDR3 protein: ASSSDGAYEQY
J gene: TRBJ1-5; V gene: TRBV28; CDR3 protein: AGRPTGDFYSNQPQH
J gene: TRBJ1-2; V gene: TRBV7-2; CDR3 protein: ASSLLTESGYT
J gene: TRBJ2-7; V gene: TRBV30; CDR3 protein: AWAPFSGGGSYEQY
J gene: TRBJ1-4; V gene: TRBV21-1; CDR3 protein: ASSSRDRGEKLF
J gene: TRBJ2-1; V gene: TRBV3-1/TRBV3-2; CDR3 protein: ASSQQRGSSYNEQF
J gene: TRBJ1-1; V gene: TRBV6-5; CDR3 protein: ASSRLFVGQLKAF
J gene: TRBJ1-6; V gene: TRBV4-3; CDR3 protein: ASSLLWVGGNNSPLH
J gene: TRBJ1-1; V gene: TRBV30; CDR3 protein: AWSEGVRTEAF
J gene: TRBJ2-2; V gene: TRBV7-2; CDR3 protein: ASSLAAVSLATGELF
J gene: TRBJ2-7; V gene: TRBV20-1; CDR3 protein: SANPFQEQY
J gene: TRBJ1-1; V gene: TRBV21-1; CDR3 protein: ASRPRRAGEAF
J gene: TRBJ1-1; V gene: TRBV28; CDR3 protein: ASSSWDTEAF
J gene: TRBJ2-5; V gene: TRBV7-9; CDR3 protein: ASSLEGWETQY
J gene: TRBJ1-3; V gene: TRBV6-6; CDR3 protein: ASSVQRSGNTIY
J gene: TRBJ2-7; V gene: TRBV19; CDR3 protein: ASSGQGGRYEQY
J gene: TRBJ1-1; V gene: TRBV10-3; CDR3 protein: AISALGQAEAF
J gene: TRBJ2-3; V gene: TRBV5-6; CDR3 protein: ASSLRGGAITDTQY
J gene: TRBJ1-5; V gene: TRBV6-5; CDR3 protein: ASSYTGQGGNQPQH